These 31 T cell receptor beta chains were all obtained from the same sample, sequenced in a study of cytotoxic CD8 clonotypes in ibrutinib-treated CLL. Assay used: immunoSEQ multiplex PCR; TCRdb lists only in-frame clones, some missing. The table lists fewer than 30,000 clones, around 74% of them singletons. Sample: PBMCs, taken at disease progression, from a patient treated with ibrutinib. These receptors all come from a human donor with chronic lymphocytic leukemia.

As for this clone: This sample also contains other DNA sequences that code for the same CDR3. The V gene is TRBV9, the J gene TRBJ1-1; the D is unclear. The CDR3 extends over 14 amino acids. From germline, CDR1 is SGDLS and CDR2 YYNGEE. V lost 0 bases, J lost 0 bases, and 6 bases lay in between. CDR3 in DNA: TGTGCCAGCAGCGTAGAACCGATGAACACTGAAGCTTTCTTT. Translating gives CASSVEPMNTEAFF.

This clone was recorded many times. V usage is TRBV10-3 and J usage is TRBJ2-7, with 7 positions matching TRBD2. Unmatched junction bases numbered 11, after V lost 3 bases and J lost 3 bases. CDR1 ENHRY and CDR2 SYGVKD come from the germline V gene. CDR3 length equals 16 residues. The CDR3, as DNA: TGTGCCATCAGTGAAGGGCTAGCGGATTTGGGCTACGAGCAGTACTTC. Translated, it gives CAISEGLADLGYEQYF.

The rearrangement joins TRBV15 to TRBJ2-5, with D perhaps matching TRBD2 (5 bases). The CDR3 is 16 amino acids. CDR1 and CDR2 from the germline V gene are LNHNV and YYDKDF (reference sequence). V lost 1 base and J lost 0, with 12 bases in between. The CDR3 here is CATSRVTPTNQETQYF. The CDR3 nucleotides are TGTGCCACCAGCAGAGTGACCCCGACTAACCAAGAGACCCAGTACTTC.

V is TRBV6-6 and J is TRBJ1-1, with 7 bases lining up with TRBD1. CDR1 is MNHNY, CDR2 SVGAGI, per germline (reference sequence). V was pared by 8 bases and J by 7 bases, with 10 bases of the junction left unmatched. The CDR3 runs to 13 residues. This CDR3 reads CASGQGETDEAFF. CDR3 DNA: TGTGCCAGCGGCCAGGGGGAGACAGATGAAGCTTTCTTT.

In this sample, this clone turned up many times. CDR3 amino acids: CASGTGVSEQYF. Written as DNA, the CDR3 is TGTGCCAGCGGAACAGGGGTCTCCGAGCAGTACTTC. The chain joins TRBV7-8 to TRBJ2-7; 7 nucleotides line up with TRBD1. The CDR3 consists of 12 residues. CDR1 is SGHVS, CDR2 FQNEAQ, per germline. J was trimmed by 6 bases and V by 8 bases; bases with no gene match: 7.

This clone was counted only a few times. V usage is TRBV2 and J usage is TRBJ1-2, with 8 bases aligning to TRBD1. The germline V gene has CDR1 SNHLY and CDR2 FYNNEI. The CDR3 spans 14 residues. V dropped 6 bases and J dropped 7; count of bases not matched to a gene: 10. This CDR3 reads CASRIDRGGLGYTF. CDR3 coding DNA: TGTGCCAGCAGGATCGACAGGGGAGGGCTTGGCTACACCTTC.

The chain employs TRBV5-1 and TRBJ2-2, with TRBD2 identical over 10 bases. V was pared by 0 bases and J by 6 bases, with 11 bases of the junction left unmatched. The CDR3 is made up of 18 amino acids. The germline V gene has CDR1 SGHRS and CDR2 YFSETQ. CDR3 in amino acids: CASSLGPASGGGPGELFF. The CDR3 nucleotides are TGCGCCAGCAGCTTGGGCCCGGCTAGCGGGGGAGGCCCCGGGGAGCTGTTTTTT.

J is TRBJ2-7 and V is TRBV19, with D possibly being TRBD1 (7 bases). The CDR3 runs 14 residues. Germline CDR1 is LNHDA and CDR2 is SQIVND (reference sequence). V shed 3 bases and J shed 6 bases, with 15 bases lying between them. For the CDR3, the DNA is TGTGCCAGTAGTATCTCCGGGCAGGGGGGCGAGCAGTACTTC. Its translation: CASSISGQGGEQYF.

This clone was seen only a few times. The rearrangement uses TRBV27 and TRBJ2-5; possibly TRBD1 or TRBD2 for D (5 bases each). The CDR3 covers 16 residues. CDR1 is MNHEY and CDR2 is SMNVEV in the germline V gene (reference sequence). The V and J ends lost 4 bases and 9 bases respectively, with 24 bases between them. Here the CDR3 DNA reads TGTGCCAGCAGTTCGACCGGGACCTACTCGAGGTGGCCCCAGTACTTC. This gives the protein CASSSTGTYSRWPQYF.

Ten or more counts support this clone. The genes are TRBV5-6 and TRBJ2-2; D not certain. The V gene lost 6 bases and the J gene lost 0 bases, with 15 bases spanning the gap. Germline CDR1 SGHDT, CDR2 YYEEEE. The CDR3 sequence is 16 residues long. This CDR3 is CASTRDGRTNTGELFF. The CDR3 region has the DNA TGTGCCAGCACCCGAGACGGCAGAACGAACACCGGGGAGCTGTTTTTT.

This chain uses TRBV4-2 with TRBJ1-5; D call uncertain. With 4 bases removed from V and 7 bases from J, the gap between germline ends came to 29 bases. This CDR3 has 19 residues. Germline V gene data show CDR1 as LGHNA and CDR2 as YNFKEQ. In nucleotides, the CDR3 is TGTGCCAGCAGCCCCTCCGTCGGGCTCGTTAGCCCGAGAGGACAGCCCCAGCATTTT. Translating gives CASSPSVGLVSPRGQPQHF.

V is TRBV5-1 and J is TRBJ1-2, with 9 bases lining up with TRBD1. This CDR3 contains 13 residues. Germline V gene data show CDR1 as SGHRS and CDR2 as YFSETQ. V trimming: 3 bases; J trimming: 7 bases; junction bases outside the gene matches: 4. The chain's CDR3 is CASSSGQGSGYTF. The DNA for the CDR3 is TGCGCCAGCAGCTCGGGACAGGGTAGTGGCTACACCTTC. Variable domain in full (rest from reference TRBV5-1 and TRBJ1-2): KAGVTQTPRYLIKTRGQQVTLSCSPISGHRSVSWYQQTPGQGLQFLFEYFSETQRNKGNFPGRFSGRQFSNSRSEMNVSTLELGDSALYLCASSSGQGSGYTFGSGTRLTVV.

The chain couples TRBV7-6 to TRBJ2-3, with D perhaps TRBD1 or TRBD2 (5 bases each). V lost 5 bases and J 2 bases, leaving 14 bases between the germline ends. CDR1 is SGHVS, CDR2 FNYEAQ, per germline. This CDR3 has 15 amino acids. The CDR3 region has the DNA TGTGCCAGCAGCCGCCCCGGGACCGACACAGATACGCAGTATTTT. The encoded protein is CASSRPGTDTDTQYF.

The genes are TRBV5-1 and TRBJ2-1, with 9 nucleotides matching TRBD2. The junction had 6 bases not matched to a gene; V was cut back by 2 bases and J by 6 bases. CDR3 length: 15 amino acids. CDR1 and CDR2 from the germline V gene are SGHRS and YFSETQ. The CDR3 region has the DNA TGCGCCAGCAGCTTTGGTAGCGGGGGAGTCAATGAGCAGTTCTTC. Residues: CASSFGSGGVNEQFF. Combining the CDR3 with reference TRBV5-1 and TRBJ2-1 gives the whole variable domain KAGVTQTPRYLIKTRGQQVTLSCSPISGHRSVSWYQQTPGQGLQFLFEYFSETQRNKGNFPGRFSGRQFSNSRSEMNVSTLELGDSALYLCASSFGSGGVNEQFFGPGTRLTVL.

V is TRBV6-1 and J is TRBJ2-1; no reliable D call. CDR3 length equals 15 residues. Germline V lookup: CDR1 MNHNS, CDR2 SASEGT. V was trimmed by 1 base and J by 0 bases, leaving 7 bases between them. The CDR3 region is CASSEETASYNEQFF. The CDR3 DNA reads TGTGCCAGCAGTGAAGAGACGGCCTCCTACAATGAGCAGTTCTTC.

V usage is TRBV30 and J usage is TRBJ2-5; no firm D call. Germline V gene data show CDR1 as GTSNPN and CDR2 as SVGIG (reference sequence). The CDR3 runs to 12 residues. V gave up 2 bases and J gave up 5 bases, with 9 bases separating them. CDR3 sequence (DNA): TGTGCCTGGAGTCTACCTGGGGAGACCCAGTACTTC. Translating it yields CAWSLPGETQYF.

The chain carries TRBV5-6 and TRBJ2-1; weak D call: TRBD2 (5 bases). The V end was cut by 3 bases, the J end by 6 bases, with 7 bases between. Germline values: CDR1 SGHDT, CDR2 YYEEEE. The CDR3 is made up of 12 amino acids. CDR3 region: CASSYGINEQFF. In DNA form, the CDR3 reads TGTGCCAGCAGCTACGGGATCAATGAGCAGTTCTTC.

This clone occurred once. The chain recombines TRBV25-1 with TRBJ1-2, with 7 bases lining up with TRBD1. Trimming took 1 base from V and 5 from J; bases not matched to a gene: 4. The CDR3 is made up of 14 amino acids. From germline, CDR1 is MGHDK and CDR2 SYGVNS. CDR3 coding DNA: TGTGCCAGCAGTGAATTGGGACAGAAGTATGGCTACACCTTC. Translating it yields CASSELGQKYGYTF.

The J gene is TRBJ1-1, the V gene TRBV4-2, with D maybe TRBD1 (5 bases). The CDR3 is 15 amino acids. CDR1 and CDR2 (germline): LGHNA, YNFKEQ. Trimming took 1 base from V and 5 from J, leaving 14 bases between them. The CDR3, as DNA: TGTGCCAGCAGCCAAGGGTCCGCGGGGGGAACTGAAGCTTTCTTT. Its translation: CASSQGSAGGTEAFF.

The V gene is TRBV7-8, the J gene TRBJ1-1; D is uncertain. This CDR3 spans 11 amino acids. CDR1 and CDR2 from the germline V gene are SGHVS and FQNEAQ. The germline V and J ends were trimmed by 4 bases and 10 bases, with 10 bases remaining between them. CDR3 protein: CASSSGTRAFF. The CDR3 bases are TGTGCCAGCAGCTCCGGAACCCGAGCTTTCTTT.

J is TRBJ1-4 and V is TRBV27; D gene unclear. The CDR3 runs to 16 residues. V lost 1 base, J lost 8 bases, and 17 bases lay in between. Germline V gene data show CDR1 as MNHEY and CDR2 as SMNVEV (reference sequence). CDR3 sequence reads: CASSLLSGGPREKLFF. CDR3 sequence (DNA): TGTGCCAGCAGTTTATTATCAGGAGGCCCGAGGGAAAAACTGTTTTTT.

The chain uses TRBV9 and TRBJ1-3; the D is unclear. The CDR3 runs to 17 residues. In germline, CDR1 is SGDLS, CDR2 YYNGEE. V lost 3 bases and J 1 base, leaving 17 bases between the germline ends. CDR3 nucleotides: TGTGCCAGCAGCGACTACCTGGGCAGACATTCTGGAAACACCATATATTTT. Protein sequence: CASSDYLGRHSGNTIYF.

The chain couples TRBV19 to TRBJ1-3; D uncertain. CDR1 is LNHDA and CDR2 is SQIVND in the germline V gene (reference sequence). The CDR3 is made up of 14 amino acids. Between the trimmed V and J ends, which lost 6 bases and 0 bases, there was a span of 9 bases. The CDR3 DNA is TGTGCCAGTAGCCAGGTCGGCTCTGGAAACACCATATATTTT. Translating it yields CASSQVGSGNTIYF.

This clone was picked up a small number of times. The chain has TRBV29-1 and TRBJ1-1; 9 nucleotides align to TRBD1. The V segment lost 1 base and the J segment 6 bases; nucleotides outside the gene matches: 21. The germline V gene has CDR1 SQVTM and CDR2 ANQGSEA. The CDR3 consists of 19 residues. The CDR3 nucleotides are TGCAGCGTTGAAGCCCAAAAAAACACAGGGGGCGGAATGGGCGCTGAAGCTTTCTTT. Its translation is CSVEAQKNTGGGMGAEAFF.

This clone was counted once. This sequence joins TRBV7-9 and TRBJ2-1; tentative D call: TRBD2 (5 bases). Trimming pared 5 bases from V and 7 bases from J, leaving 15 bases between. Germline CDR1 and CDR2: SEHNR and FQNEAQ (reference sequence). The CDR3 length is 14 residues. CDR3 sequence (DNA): TGTGCCAGCAGCCCCAATACGAGGGTAAATGAGCAGTTCTTC. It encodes CASSPNTRVNEQFF. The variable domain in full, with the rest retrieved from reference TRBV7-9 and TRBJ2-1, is DTGVSQNPRHKITKRGQNVTFRCDPISEHNRLYWYRQTLGQGPEFLTYFQNEAQLEKSRLLSDRFSAERPKGSFSTLEIQRTEQGDSAMYLCASSPNTRVNEQFFGPGTRLTVL.

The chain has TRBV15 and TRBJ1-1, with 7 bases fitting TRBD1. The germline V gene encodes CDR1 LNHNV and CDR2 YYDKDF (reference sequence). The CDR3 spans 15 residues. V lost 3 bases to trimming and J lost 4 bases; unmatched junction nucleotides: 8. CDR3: CATSRVRGDATEAFF. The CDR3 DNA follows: TGTGCCACCAGCAGGGTCAGGGGGGACGCCACTGAAGCTTTCTTT.

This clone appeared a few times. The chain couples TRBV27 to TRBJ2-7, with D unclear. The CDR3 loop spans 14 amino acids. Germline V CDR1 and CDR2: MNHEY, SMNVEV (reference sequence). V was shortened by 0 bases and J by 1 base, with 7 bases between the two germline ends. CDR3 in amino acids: CASSLSPGSYEQYF. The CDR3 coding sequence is TGTGCCAGCAGTTTATCGCCGGGTTCCTACGAGCAGTACTTC.

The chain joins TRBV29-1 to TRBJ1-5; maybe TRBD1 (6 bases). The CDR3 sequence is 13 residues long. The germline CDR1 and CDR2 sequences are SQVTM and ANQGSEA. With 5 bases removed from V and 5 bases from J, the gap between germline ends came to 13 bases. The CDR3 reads CSVSRDTDQPQHF. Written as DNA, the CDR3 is TGCAGCGTTTCCCGGGACACCGATCAGCCCCAGCATTTT.

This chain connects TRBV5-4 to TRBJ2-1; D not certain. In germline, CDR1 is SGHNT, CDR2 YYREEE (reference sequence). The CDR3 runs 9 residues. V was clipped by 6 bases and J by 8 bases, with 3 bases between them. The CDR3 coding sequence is TGTGCCAGCAACGATGAGCAGTTCTTC. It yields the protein CASNDEQFF.

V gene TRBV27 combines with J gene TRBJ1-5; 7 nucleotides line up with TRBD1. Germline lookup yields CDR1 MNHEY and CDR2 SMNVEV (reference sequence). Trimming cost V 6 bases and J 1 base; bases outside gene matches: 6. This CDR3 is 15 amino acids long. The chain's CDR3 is CASRNRGGSNQPQHF. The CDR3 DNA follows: TGTGCCAGCAGAAACAGGGGTGGGAGCAATCAGCCCCAGCATTTT.

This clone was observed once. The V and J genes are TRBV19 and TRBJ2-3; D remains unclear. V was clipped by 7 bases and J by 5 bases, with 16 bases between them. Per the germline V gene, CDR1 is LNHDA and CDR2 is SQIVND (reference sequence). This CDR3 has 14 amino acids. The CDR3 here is CASTTAYTQDTQYF. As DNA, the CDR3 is TGTGCCAGTACAACAGCCTACACTCAAGATACGCAGTATTTT.